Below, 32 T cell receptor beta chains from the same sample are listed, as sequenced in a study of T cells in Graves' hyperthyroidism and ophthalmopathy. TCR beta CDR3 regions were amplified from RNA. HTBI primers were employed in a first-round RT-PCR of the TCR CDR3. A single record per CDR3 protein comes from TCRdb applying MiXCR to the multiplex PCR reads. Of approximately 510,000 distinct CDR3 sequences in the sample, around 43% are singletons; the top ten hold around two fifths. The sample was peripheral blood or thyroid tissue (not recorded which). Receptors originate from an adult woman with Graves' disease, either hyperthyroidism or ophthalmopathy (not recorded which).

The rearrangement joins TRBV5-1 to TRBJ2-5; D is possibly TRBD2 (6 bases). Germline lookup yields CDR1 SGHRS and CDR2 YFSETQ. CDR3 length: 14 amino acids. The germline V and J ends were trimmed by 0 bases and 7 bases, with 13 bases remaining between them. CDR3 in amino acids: CASSLDGGRGTQYF. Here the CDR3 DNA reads TGCGCCAGCAGCTTGGACGGGGGTCGGGGGACCCAGTACTTC.

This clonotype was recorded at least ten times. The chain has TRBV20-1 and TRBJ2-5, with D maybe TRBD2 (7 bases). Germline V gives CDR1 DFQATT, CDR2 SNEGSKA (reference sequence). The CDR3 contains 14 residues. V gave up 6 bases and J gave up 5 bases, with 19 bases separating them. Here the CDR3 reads CSAVGGGSGETQYF. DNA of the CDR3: TGCAGTGCAGTGGGGGGCGGGAGTGGGGAGACCCAGTACTTC.

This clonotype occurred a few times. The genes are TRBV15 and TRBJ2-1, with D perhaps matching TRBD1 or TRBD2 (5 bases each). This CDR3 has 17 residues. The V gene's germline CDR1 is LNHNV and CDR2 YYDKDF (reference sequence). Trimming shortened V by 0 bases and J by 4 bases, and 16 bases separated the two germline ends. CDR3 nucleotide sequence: TGTGCCACCAGCAGAGATCATGGCCAGGGACCTTACAATGAGCAGTTCTTC. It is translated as CATSRDHGQGPYNEQFF.

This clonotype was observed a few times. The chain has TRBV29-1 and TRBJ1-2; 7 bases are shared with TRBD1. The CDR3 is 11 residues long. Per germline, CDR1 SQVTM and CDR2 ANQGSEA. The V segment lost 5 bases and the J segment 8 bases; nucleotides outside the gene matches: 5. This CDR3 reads CSVYRGGGYTF. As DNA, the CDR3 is TGCAGCGTTTACAGGGGAGGGGGCTACACCTTC. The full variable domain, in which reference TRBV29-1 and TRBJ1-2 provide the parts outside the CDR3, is SAVISQKPSRDICQRGTSLTIQCQVDSQVTMMFWYRQQPGQSLTLIATANQGSEATYESGFVIDKFPISRPNLTFSTLTVSNMSPEDSSIYLCSVYRGGGYTFGSGTRLTVV.

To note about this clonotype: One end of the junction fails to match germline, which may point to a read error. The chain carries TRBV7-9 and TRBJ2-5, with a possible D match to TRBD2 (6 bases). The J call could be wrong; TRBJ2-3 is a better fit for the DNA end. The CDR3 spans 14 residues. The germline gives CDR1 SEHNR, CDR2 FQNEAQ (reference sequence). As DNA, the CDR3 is TGCGCCAGCAGCCCGGACGGGAGCGGGGATACGCAGTATTTT. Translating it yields CASSPDGSGDTQYF.

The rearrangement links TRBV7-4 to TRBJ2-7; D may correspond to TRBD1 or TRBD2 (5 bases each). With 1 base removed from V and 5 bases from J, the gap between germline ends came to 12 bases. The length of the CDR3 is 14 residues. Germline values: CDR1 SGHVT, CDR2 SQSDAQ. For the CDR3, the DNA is TGTGCCAGCAGCTTAGGTCATCGGGGCCACGAGCAGTACTTC. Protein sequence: CASSLGHRGHEQYF.

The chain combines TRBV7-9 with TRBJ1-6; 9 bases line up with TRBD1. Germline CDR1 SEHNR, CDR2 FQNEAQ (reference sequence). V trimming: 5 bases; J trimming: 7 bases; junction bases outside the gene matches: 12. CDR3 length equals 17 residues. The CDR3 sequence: CASSHKAPGQGNSPLHF. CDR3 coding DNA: TGTGCCAGCAGCCATAAAGCGCCGGGACAGGGCAATTCACCCCTCCACTTT.

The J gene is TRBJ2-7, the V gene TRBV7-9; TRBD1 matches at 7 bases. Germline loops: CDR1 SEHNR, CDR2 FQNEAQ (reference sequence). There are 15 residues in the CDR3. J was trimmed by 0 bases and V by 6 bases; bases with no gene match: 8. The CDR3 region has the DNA TGTGCCAGCAGTTCCACCGGGACAGACTCCTACGAGCAGTACTTC. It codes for CASSSTGTDSYEQYF. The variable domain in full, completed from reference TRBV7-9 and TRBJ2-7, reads DTGVSQNPRHKITKRGQNVTFRCDPISEHNRLYWYRQTLGQGPEFLTYFQNEAQLEKSRLLSDRFSAERPKGSFSTLEIQRTEQGDSAMYLCASSSTGTDSYEQYFGPGTRLTVT.

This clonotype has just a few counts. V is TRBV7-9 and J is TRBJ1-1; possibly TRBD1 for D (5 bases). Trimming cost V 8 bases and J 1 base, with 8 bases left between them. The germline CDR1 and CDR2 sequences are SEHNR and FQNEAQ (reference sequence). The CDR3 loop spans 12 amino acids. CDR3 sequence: CASDSPNTEAFF. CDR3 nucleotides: TGTGCCAGCGACAGCCCGAACACTGAAGCTTTCTTT. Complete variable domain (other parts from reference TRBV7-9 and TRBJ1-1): DTGVSQNPRHKITKRGQNVTFRCDPISEHNRLYWYRQTLGQGPEFLTYFQNEAQLEKSRLLSDRFSAERPKGSFSTLEIQRTEQGDSAMYLCASDSPNTEAFFGQGTRLTVV.

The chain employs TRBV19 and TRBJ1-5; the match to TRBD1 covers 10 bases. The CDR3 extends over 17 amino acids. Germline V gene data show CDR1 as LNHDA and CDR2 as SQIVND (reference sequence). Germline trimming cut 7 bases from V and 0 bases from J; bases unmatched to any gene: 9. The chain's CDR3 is CASNTGQGYDSNQPQHF. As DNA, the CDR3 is TGTGCCAGTAATACGGGACAGGGGTACGATAGCAATCAGCCCCAGCATTTT.

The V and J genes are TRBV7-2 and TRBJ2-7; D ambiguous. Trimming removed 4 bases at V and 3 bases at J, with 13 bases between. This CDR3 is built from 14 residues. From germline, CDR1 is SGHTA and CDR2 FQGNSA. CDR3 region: CASSWGLELYEQYF. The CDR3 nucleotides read TGTGCCAGCAGCTGGGGATTGGAGCTCTACGAGCAGTACTTC. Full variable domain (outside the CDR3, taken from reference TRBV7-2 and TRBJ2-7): GAGVSQSPSNKVTEKGKDVELRCDPISGHTALYWYRQSLGQGLEFLIYFQGNSAPDKSGLPSDRFSAERTGGSVSTLTIQRTQQEDSAVYLCASSWGLELYEQYFGPGTRLTVT.

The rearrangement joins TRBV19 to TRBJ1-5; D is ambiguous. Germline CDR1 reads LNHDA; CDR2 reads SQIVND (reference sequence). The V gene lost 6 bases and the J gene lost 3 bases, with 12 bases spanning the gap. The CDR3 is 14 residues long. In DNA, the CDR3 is TGTGCCAGTAGCACCAGGAATCCCAATCAGCCCCAGCATTTT. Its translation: CASSTRNPNQPQHF.

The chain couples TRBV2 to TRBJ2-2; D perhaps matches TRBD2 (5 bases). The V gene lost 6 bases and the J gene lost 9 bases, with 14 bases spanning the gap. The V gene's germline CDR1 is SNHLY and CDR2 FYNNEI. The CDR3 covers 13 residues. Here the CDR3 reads CASSGLDLRELFF. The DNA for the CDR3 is TGTGCCAGCAGCGGACTCGATTTACGGGAGCTGTTTTTT.

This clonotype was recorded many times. The CDR3 DNA reads TGTGCCAGCAGCTTAGACATGAGAGCTAACTATGGCTACACCTTC. This encodes CASSLDMRANYGYTF. The chain links TRBV7-2 to TRBJ1-2; D remains unclear. The germline gives CDR1 SGHTA, CDR2 FQGNSA. V lost 1 base and J lost 0, with 9 bases in between. The CDR3 has 15 amino acids.

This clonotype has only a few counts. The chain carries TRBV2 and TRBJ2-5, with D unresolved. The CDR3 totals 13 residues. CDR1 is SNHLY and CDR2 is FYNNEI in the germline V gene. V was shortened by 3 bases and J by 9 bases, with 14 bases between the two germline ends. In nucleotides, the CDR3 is TGTGCCAGCAGTGACCTGGCAGATCAGCCCCAGTACTTC. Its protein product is CASSDLADQPQYF.

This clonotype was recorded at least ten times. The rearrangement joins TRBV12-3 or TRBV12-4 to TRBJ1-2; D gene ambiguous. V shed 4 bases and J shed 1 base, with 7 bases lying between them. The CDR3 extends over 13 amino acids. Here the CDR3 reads CASSSGNNYGYTF. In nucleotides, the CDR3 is TGTGCCAGCAGTTCCGGGAATAACTATGGCTACACCTTC.

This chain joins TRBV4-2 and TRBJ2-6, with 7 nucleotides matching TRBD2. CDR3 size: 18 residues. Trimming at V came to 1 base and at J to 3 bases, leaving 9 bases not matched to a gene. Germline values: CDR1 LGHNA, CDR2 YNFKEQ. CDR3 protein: CASSQGGTGGGGANVLTF. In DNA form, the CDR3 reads TGTGCCAGCAGCCAAGGGGGAACGGGAGGAGGTGGGGCCAACGTCCTGACTTTC.

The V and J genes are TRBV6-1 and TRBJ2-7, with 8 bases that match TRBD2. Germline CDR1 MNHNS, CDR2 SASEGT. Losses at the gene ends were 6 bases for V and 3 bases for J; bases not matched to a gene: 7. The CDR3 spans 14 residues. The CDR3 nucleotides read TGTGCCAGCAGCCCGGGACTAGGCTTCTACGAGCAGTACTTC. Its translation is CASSPGLGFYEQYF.

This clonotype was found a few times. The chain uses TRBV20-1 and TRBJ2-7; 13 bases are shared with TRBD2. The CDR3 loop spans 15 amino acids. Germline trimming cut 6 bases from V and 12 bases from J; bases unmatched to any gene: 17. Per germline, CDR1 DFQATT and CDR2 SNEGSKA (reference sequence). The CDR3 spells CSAGPHTSGRAGWYF. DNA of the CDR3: TGCAGTGCAGGTCCCCATACTAGCGGGAGGGCCGGGTGGTACTTC.

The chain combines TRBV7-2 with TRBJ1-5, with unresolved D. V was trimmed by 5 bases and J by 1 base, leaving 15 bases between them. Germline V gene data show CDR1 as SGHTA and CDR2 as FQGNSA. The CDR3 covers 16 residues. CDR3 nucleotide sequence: TGTGCCAGCAGCCCTCGCGGAGGGATCAGCAATCAGCCCCAGCATTTT. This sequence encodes CASSPRGGISNQPQHF.

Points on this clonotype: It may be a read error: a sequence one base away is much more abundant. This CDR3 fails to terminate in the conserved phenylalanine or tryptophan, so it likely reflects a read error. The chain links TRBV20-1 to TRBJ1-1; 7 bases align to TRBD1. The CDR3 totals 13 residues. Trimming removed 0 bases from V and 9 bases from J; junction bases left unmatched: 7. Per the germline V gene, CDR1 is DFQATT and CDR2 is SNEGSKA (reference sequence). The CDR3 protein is CSARDLSGQQAFL. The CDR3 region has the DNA TGCAGTGCTAGAGATCTTTCGGGACAGCAAGCTTTCCTT.

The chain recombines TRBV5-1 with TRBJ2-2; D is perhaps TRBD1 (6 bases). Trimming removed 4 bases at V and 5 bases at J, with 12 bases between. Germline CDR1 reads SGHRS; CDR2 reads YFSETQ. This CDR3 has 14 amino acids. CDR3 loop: CASSNGQSTGELFF. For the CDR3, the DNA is TGCGCCAGCAGCAATGGACAGTCTACCGGGGAGCTGTTTTTT. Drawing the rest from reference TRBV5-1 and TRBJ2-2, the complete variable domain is KAGVTQTPRYLIKTRGQQVTLSCSPISGHRSVSWYQQTPGQGLQFLFEYFSETQRNKGNFPGRFSGRQFSNSRSEMNVSTLELGDSALYLCASSNGQSTGELFFGEGSRLTVL.

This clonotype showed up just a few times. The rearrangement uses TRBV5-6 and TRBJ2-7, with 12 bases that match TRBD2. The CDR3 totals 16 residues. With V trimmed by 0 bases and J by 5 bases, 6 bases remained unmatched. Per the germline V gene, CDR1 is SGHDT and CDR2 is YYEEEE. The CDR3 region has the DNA TGTGCCAGCAGCTTGGGAGCTAGCGGGAGGGCCCACGAGCAGTACTTC. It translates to CASSLGASGRAHEQYF.

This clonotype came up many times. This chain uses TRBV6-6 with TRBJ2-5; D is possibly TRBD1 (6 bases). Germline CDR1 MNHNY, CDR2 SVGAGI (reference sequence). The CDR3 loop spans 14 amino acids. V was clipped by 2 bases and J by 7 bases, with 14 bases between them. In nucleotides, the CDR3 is TGTGCCAGCAGTTACCCCTCGGACAGCGCGACCCAGTACTTC. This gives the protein CASSYPSDSATQYF.

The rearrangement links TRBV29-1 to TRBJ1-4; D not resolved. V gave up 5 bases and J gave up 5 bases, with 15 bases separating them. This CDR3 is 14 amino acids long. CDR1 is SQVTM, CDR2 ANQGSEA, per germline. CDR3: CSVQPVGPNEKLFF. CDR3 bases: TGCAGCGTTCAGCCCGTCGGCCCGAATGAAAAACTGTTTTTT.

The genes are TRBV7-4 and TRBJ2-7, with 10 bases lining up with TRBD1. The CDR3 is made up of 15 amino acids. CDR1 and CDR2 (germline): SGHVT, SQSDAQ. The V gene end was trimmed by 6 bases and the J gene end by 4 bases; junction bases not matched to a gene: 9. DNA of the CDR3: TGTGCCAGCAGTCCCCCGGGACAGGGGAATTACGAGCAGTACTTC. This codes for CASSPPGQGNYEQYF.

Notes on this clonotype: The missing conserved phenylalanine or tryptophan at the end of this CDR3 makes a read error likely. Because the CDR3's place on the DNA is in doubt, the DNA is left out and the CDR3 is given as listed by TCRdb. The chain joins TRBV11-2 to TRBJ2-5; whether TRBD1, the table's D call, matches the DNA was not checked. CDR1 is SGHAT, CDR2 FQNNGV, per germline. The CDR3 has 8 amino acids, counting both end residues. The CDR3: CASSRTPL.

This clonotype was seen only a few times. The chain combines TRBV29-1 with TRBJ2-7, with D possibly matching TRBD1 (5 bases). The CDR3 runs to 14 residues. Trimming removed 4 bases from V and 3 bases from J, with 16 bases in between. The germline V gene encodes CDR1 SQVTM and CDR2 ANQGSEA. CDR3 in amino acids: CSVAGMGYGYEQYF. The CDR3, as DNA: TGCAGCGTTGCAGGGATGGGATATGGCTACGAGCAGTACTTC.

The CDR3 nucleotides read TGTGCCTCCAGGGACAACAATGAAAAACTGTTTTTT. It encodes CASRDNNEKLFF. The chain joins TRBV10-3 to TRBJ1-4, with D perhaps TRBD1 (6 bases). V lost 11 bases and J 5 bases, leaving 12 bases between the germline ends. The CDR3 runs 12 residues. Germline CDR1 and CDR2: ENHRY and SYGVKD.

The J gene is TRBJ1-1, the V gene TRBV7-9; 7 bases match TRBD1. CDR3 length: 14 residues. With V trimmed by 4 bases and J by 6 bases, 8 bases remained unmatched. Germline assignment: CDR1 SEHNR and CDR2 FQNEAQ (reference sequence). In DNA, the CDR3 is TGTGCCAGCAGCTGGAATGACAGGGCGGCTGAAGCTTTCTTT. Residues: CASSWNDRAAEAFF.

The CDR3 region has the DNA TGTGCCAGCAGCTTAGAAGGGGAGTCCTACAATGAGCAGTTCTTC. This codes for CASSLEGESYNEQFF. V and J are TRBV7-3 and TRBJ2-7, with D tentatively TRBD1 or TRBD2 (5 bases each). The DNA matches TRBJ2-1 better at its end, which makes the J call doubtful. CDR3 length: 15 amino acids. Germline V CDR1 and CDR2: SGHTA, FQGTGA.

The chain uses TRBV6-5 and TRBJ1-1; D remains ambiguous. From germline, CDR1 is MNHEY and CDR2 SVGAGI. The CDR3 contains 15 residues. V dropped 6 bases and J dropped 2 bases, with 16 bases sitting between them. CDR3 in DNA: TGTGCCAGCAGGGACGAAGGGAAAGGCAACACTGAAGCTTTCTTT. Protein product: CASRDEGKGNTEAFF.